These 9 T cell receptor beta chains were all obtained from the same sample, sequenced in a study of cytomegalovirus exposure and HLA in healthy donors (dated by TCRdb to about 2017). The method was the immunoSEQ multiplex PCR assay. The multiplex PCR relied on a mix of 60 forward primers for TCR Vbeta segments and 13 reverse primers for TCR Jbeta segments. TCRdb obtained this table from immuneACCESS and retained in-frame rearrangements with V and J assigned. These tables miss some clones; where compared with another copy, unresolved V genes account for less than half of the shortfall, and the remainder is unexplained. Here the sample has 100,000 to 150,000 clones; approximately 83% occur a single time. The ten largest clonotypes hold 1% to 1.5% of the sample. Sequenced material: PBMCs. These receptors came from a girl aged 2-9 years in good health and CMV-seronegative.

The chain has TRBV15 and TRBJ1-1; a possible D gene is TRBD1 (6 bases). Germline V CDR1 and CDR2: LNHNV, YYDKDF (reference sequence). V dropped 0 bases and J dropped 8 bases, with 13 bases sitting between them. This CDR3 is 14 amino acids long. CDR3: CATSRDRGALEAFF. The CDR3 DNA sequence: TGTGCCACCAGCAGAGATCGGGGGGCTTTGGAAGCTTTCTTT.

The V gene is TRBV7-9, the J gene TRBJ2-5; unclear D gene. Germline loops: CDR1 SEHNR, CDR2 FQNEAQ (reference sequence). V dropped 5 bases and J dropped 0 bases, with 4 bases sitting between them. This CDR3 is 12 amino acids long. CDR3 coding DNA: TGTGCCAGCAGCCAGTACCAAGAGACCCAGTACTTC. It codes for CASSQYQETQYF.

The chain has TRBV6-5 and TRBJ2-1; 12 bases match TRBD2. J was trimmed by 7 bases and V by 4 bases; bases with no gene match: 8. CDR1 and CDR2 from the germline V gene are MNHEY and SVGAGI. The CDR3 totals 16 residues. Here the CDR3 DNA reads TGTGCCAGCAGTTCCCATGGGACTAGCGGGTCAAATGAGCAGTTCTTC. Amino acids: CASSSHGTSGSNEQFF.

This clone was detected only once. J is TRBJ1-1 and V is TRBV6-6, with D possibly TRBD1 on 6 matching bases. Germline CDR1 is MNHNY and CDR2 is SVGAGI (reference sequence). Trimming took 0 bases from V and 1 from J, leaving 12 bases between them. This CDR3 has 16 residues. CDR3 loop: CASSYSVTGTNTEAFF. The CDR3 DNA reads TGTGCCAGCAGTTACTCGGTGACAGGAACGAACACTGAAGCTTTCTTT.

This clone is a singleton in its sample. The chain carries TRBV7-9 and TRBJ2-1; the match to TRBD2 covers 13 bases. V trimming: 9 bases; J trimming: 6 bases; junction bases outside the gene matches: 2. Germline CDR1 and CDR2: SEHNR and FQNEAQ (reference sequence). The length of the CDR3 is 13 residues. CDR3 nucleotides: TGTGCCAGTAGACTAGCGGGAGGCAATGAGCAGTTCTTC. Its translation: CASRLAGGNEQFF.

V is TRBV7-6 and J is TRBJ1-1, with 8 bases identical to TRBD1. CDR1 and CDR2 (germline): SGHVS, FNYEAQ. There are 15 residues in the CDR3. V trimming: 4 bases; J trimming: 11 bases; junction bases outside the gene matches: 15. The CDR3, as DNA: TGTGCCAGCAGCTCCCACCCAGACAGGGGTGGGGTGGCTTTCTTT. It encodes CASSSHPDRGGVAFF.

The rearrangement uses TRBV10-3 and TRBJ2-2, with 8 bases identical to TRBD1. Losses at the gene ends were 8 bases for V and 2 bases for J; bases not matched to a gene: 13. The CDR3 consists of 17 residues. Looked up from germline, CDR1 is ENHRY and CDR2 is SYGVKD. In DNA form, the CDR3 reads TGTGCCATCGGGAAATGGACAGGGAGTTTCAACACCGGGGAGCTGTTTTTT. Translating it yields CAIGKWTGSFNTGELFF.

This chain connects TRBV30 to TRBJ1-2, with TRBD1 matching 11 bases. Germline values: CDR1 GTSNPN, CDR2 SVGIG (reference sequence). Germline trimming cut 0 bases from V and 8 bases from J; bases unmatched to any gene: 5. This CDR3 has 14 residues. In DNA, the CDR3 is TGTGCCTGGAGTGTTGGACAGGGGGCCGACGGCTACACCTTC. Encoded protein: CAWSVGQGADGYTF.

The chain couples TRBV30 to TRBJ1-3, with D perhaps matching TRBD1 (6 bases). The V gene lost 1 base and the J gene lost 2 bases, with 12 bases spanning the gap. CDR1 is GTSNPN and CDR2 is SVGIG in the germline V gene (reference sequence). The CDR3 is made up of 15 amino acids. CDR3 in DNA: TGTGCCTGGAGTGAACAGGGTTGGGCTGGAAACACCATATATTTT. Residues: CAWSEQGWAGNTIYF.